This is a list of T cell receptor beta chains from one sample in a study of regulatory T cells in long-lasting Graves disease. Each CDR3 protein is one row after TCRdb ran MiXCR on the multiplex PCR reads. The sample consists of about 620,000 distinct CDR3 sequences, roughly 15% of them appearing once. This sample was also put to use in a study of T cells in Graves' hyperthyroidism and ophthalmopathy.

This specimen consisted of peripheral blood mononuclear cells (PBMCs), obtained at new diagnosis, from a patient treated with antithyroid drugs. Source of these receptors: a woman under 40 with Graves disease. Both conserved end residues are part of each CDR3. A D gene is named only where the DNA matches it firmly. Rows give clone size only sometimes, using once, few, many, or a class for an expanded clone.

d_gene	v_gene	abundance	j_gene	CDR3aa	CDR3nt
.	TRBV12-3/TRBV12-4	many	TRBJ1-1	CASSFMGVRDAGTEAFF	TGTGCCAGCAGTTTTATGGGCGTCCGGGATGCAGGCACTGAAGCTTTCTTT
.	TRBV6-1	many	TRBJ2-2	CASSEAGGTGELFF	TGTGCCAGCAGTGAAGCTGGGGGTACCGGGGAGCTGTTTTTT
.	TRBV7-9	.	TRBJ1-4	CASSLVLGGHEKLFF	TGTGCCAGCAGCTTAGTACTCGGGGGGCACGAAAAACTGTTTTTT
TRBD1	TRBV5-6	.	TRBJ1-5	CASSFRGTGVGVQPQHF	TGTGCCAGCAGCTTTAGGGGGACAGGGGTCGGAGTTCAGCCCCAGCATTTT
TRBD1	TRBV19	few	TRBJ2-5	CASWAGQGGKTQYF	TGTGCCAGTTGGGCGGGACAGGGAGGGAAGACCCAGTACTTC
TRBD2	TRBV28	few	TRBJ2-4	CAVGAGEVAIQYF	TGTGCGGTCGGGGCGGGAGAGGTGGCCATTCAGTACTTC
TRBD2	TRBV28	many	TRBJ2-1	CASSSGTSGRDYNEQFF	TGTGCCAGCAGTTCAGGGACTAGCGGGAGGGACTACAATGAGCAGTTCTTC
.	TRBV29-1	many	TRBJ2-1	CSVPNQLGGYNEQFF	TGCAGCGTGCCCAATCAACTAGGGGGGTACAATGAGCAGTTCTTC
.	TRBV20-1	few	TRBJ2-3	CSASRSANTDTQYF	TGCAGTGCTAGTCGTTCCGCAAACACAGATACGCAGTATTTT
.	TRBV3-1	many	TRBJ2-3	CASSRRGPRTDTQYF	TGTGCCAGCAGCCGGAGGGGGCCCCGCACAGATACGCAGTATTTT
TRBD2	TRBV6-1	many	TRBJ2-1	CASSQTSVFFF	TGTGCCAGCAGCCAGACTAGCGTTTTCTTCTTC
TRBD1	TRBV2	many	TRBJ2-5	CASRTQGQETQYF	TGTGCCAGCAGGACACAGGGGCAAGAGACCCAGTACTTC
.	TRBV2	many	TRBJ1-5	CASRPSSSNQPQHF	TGTGCCAGCAGACCCAGCTCTAGCAATCAGCCCCAGCATTTT
.	TRBV28	.	TRBJ2-5	CASSPPGNTRGTQYF	TGTGCCAGCAGCCCCCCCGGGAACACACGGGGGACCCAGTACTTC
.	TRBV28	many	TRBJ2-2	CASMEHSNTGELFF	TGTGCCAGCATGGAGCACTCGAACACCGGGGAGCTGTTTTTT
.	TRBV27	many	TRBJ1-5	CASSEQGVREPQHF	TGTGCCAGCAGTGAACAGGGCGTGAGGGAGCCCCAGCATTTT
.	TRBV28	.	TRBJ2-7	CAIRGLLSYGQYF	TGTGCCATCAGGGGACTCCTTTCCTACGGGCAGTACTTC
.	TRBV20-1	many	TRBJ2-7	CSARAFYEQYF	TGCAGTGCTAGAGCCTTTTACGAGCAGTACTTC
.	TRBV6-5	.	TRBJ1-4	CASSYPETPWGKLFF	TGTGCCAGCAGTTACCCTGAAACCCCTTGGGGAAAACTGTTTTTT
.	TRBV15	many	TRBJ2-7	CATSREIFSEQYF	TGTGCCACCAGCAGAGAGATATTCAGCGAGCAGTACTTC
.	TRBV18	.	TRBJ2-3	CASSPVQGAVVDTQYF	TGTGCCAGCTCACCAGTACAGGGCGCCGTCGTAGATACGCAGTATTTT
.	TRBV2	many	TRBJ1-5	CASSDQGPNQPQHF	TGTGCCAGCAGTGATCAGGGTCCGAATCAGCCCCAGCATTTT
.	TRBV7-9	once	TRBJ1-3	CASSLTSSENTIYF	TGTGCCAGCAGCTTAACATCGTCTGAAAACACCATATATTTT
TRBD1	TRBV3-1	few	TRBJ1-1	CASSQPQVGRDRGSEAFF	TGTGCCAGCAGCCAACCCCAAGTAGGCCGGGACAGGGGATCTGAAGCTTTCTTT
.	TRBV7-2	.	TRBJ1-3	CASSLEAAVLNTIYF	TGTGCCAGCAGCTTAGAGGCGGCCGTTTTAAACACCATATATTTT
TRBD2	TRBV6-1	many	TRBJ2-1	CASASGEINEQFF	TGTGCCAGCGCTAGCGGGGAAATCAATGAGCAGTTCTTC
TRBD2	TRBV6-2/TRBV6-3	.	TRBJ2-3	CASSYSGAGVQYF	TGTGCCAGCAGTTATTCCGGGGCGGGAGTACAGTATTTT
.	TRBV6-1	few	TRBJ2-2	CASSDGTRVAGELFF	TGTGCCAGCAGTGACGGGACCCGTGTAGCCGGGGAGCTGTTTTTT
.	TRBV24-1	.	TRBJ1-5	CATSDPTGNQPQHF	TGTGCCACCAGTGACCCGACGGGAAATCAGCCCCAGCATTTT
.	TRBV10-1	.	TRBJ2-5	CASSESTLETQYF	TGCGCCAGCAGTGAGTCGACTCTAGAGACCCAGTACTTC
.	TRBV4-1	.	TRBJ1-5	CASSQARHTQPQHF	TGCGCCAGCAGCCAAGCCCGACACACCCAGCCCCAGCATTTT
.	TRBV5-1	.	TRBJ2-1	CASSEVDVRYNEQFF	TGCGCCAGCAGCGAAGTGGACGTTAGATACAATGAGCAGTTCTTC
.	TRBV20-1	many	TRBJ2-1	CSAMTAYNEQFF	TGCAGTGCAATGACTGCCTACAATGAGCAGTTCTTC
.	TRBV5-1	.	TRBJ2-2	CASSFVLKGAAWSTGELFF	TGCGCCAGCAGCTTCGTCCTTAAAGGGGCGGCGTGGAGTACCGGGGAGCTGTTTTTT
.	TRBV7-9	.	TRBJ1-1	CASSLGVGFDTEAFF	TGTGCCAGCAGCTTAGGTGTGGGGTTTGACACTGAAGCTTTCTTT
TRBD1	TRBV5-6	many	TRBJ1-2	CASSPYDRDGYGYTF	TGTGCCAGCAGCCCCTATGACAGGGATGGCTATGGCTACACCTTC